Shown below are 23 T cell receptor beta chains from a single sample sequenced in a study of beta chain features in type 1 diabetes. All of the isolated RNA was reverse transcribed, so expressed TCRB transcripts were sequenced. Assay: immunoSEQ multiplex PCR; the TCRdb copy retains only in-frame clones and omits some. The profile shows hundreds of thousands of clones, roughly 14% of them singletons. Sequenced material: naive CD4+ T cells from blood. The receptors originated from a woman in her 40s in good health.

The CDR3 region is CASSHPGRSAKNIQYF. The CDR3 DNA reads as TGCGCCAGCAGCCATCCCGGCAGGTCAGCCAAAAACATTCAGTACTTC. V is TRBV4-1 and J is TRBJ2-4; D unresolved. CDR3 length equals 16 residues. CDR1 and CDR2 from the germline V gene are MGHRA and YSYEKL. Between the trimmed V and J ends, which lost 3 bases and 0 bases, there was a span of 12 bases.

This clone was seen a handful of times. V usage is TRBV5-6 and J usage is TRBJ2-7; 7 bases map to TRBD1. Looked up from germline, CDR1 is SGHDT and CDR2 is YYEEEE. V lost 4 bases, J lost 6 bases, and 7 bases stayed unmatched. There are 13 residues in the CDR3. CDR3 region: CASSPRPGGEQYF. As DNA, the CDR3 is TGTGCCAGCAGCCCCCGGCCAGGGGGCGAGCAGTACTTC.

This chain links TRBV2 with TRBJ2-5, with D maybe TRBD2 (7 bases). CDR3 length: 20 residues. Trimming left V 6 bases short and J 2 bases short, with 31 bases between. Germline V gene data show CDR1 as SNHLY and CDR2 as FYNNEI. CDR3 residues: CASRGGVGRTQPPTQETQYF. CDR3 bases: TGTGCCAGCAGAGGGGGGGTGGGCAGGACGCAACCGCCCACACAAGAGACCCAGTACTTC.

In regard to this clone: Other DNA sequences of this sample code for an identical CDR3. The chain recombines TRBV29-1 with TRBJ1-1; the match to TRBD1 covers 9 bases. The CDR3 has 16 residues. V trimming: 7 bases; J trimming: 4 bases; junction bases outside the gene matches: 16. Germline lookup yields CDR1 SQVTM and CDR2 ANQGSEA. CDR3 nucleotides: TGCAGCGCCACGGCCCCACAGGGGGCTATCGGCACTGAAGCTTTCTTT. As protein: CSATAPQGAIGTEAFF.

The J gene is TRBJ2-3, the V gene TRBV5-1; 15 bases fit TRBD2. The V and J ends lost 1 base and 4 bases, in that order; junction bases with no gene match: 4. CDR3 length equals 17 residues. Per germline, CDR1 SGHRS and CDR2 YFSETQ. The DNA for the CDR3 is TGCGCCAGCAGCTTGACCGGGACTAGCGGGGGGTCAGATACGCAGTATTTT. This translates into CASSLTGTSGGSDTQYF.

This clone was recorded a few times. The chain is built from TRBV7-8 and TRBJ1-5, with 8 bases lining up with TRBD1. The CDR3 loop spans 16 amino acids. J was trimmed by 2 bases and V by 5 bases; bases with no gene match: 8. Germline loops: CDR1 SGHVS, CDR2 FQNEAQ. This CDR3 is CASSPGTGGGNQPQHF. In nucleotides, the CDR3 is TGTGCCAGCAGCCCCGGAACAGGGGGAGGCAATCAGCCCCAGCATTTT.

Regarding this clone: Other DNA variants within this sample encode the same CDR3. Here the CDR3 DNA reads TGTGCCAGCAGTTTGACAGGCGGAAACACTGAAGCTTTCTTT. This sequence encodes CASSLTGGNTEAFF. The chain uses TRBV27 and TRBJ1-1, with a possible D match to TRBD1 (6 bases). The germline V gene encodes CDR1 MNHEY and CDR2 SMNVEV (reference sequence). The CDR3 sequence is 14 residues long. Trimming took 3 bases from V and 2 from J, leaving 10 bases between them.

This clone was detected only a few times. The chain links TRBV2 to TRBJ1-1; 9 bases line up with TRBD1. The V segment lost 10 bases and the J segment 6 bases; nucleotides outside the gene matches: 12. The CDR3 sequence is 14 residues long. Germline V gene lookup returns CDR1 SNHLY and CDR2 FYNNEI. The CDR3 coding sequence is TGTGCCAACCGACGGGGACAGGGTTTTTCTGAAGCTTTCTTT. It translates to CANRRGQGFSEAFF.

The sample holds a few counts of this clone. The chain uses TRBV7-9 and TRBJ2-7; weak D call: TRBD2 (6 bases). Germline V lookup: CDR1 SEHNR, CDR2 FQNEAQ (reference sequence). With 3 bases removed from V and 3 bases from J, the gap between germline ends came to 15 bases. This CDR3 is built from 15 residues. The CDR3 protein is CASSFSGGRFYEQYF. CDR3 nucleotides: TGTGCCAGCAGCTTTTCCGGGGGAAGGTTCTACGAGCAGTACTTC.

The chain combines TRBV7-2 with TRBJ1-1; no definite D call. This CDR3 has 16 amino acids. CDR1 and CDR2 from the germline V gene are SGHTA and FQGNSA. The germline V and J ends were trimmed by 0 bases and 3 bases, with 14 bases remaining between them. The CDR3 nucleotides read TGTGCCAGCAGCTTAGCGATCCGAGCGGGAGACACTGAAGCTTTCTTT. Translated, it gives CASSLAIRAGDTEAFF.

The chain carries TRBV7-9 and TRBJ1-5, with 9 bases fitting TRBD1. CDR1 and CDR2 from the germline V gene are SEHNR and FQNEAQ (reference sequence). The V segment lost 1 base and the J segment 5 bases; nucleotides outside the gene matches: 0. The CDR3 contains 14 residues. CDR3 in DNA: TGTGCCAGCAGCTTAGGACAGGGGGATCAGCCCCAGCATTTT. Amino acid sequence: CASSLGQGDQPQHF. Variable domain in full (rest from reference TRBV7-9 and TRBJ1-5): DTGVSQNPRHKITKRGQNVTFRCDPISEHNRLYWYRQTLGQGPEFLTYFQNEAQLEKSRLLSDRFSAERPKGSFSTLEIQRTEQGDSAMYLCASSLGQGDQPQHFGDGTRLSIL.

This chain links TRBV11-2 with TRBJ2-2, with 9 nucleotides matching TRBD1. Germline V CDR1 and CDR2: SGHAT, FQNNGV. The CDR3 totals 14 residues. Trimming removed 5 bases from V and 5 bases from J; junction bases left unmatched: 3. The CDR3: CASSPGQGTGELFF. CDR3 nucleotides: TGTGCCAGCAGCCCTGGACAGGGGACCGGGGAGCTGTTTTTT.

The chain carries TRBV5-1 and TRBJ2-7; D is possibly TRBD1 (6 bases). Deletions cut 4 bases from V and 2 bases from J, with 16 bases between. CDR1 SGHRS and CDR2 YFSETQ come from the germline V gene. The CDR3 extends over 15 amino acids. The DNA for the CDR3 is TGCGCCAGCAGCGTCCAGACAGGTTTCACCTACGAGCAGTACTTC. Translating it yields CASSVQTGFTYEQYF.

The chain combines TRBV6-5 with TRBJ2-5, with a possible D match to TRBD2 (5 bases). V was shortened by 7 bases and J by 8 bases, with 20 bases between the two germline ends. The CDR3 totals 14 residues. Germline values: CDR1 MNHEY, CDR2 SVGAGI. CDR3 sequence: CASTGRESRETQYF. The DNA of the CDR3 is TGTGCCAGCACCGGACGTGAAAGCCGGGAAACCCAGTACTTC.

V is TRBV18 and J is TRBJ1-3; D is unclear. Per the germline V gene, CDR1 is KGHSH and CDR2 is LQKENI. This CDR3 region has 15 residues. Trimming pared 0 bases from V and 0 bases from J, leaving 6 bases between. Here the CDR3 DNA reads TGTGCCAGCTCACCACCGAACAGCTCTGGAAACACCATATATTTT. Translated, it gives CASSPPNSSGNTIYF. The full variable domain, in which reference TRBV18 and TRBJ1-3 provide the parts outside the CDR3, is NAGVMQNPRHLVRRRGQEARLRCSPMKGHSHVYWYRQLPEEGLKFMVYLQKENIIDESGMPKERFSAEFPKEGPSILRIQQVVRGDSAAYFCASSPPNSSGNTIYFGEGSWLTVV.

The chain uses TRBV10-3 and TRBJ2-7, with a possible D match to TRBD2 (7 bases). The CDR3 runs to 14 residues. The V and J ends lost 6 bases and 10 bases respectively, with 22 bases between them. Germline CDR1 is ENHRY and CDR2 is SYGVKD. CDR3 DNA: TGTGCCATCAGGGGGGACGGGGGGCCGGCACATCAGTACTTC. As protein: CAIRGDGGPAHQYF.

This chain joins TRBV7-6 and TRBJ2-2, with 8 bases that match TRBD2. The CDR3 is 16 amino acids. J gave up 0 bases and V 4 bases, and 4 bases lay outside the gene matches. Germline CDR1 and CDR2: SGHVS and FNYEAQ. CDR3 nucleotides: TGTGCCAGCAGCTCCAGCGGGGGCGCGAACACCGGGGAGCTGTTTTTT. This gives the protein CASSSSGGANTGELFF.

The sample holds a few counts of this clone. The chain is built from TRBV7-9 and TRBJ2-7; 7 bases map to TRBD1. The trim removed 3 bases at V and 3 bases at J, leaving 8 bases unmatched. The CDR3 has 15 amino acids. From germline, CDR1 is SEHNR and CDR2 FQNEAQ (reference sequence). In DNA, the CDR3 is TGTGCCAGCAGCTTTGGGACAGTCCCAATCTACGAGCAGTACTTC. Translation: CASSFGTVPIYEQYF.

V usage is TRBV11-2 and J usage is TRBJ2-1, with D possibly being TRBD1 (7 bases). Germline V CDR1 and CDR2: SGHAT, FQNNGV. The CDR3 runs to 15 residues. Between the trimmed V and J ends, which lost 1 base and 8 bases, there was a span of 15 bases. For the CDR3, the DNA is TGTGCCAGCAGCTTAGGACAGGGAGGTTTTTATGAGCAGTTCTTC. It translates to CASSLGQGGFYEQFF.

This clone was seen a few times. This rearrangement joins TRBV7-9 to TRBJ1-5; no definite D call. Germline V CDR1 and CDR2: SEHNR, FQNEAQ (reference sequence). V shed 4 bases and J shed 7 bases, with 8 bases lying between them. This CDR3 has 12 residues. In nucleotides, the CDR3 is TGTGCCAGCAGCTCGGGTGAGCAGCCCCAGCATTTT. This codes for CASSSGEQPQHF.

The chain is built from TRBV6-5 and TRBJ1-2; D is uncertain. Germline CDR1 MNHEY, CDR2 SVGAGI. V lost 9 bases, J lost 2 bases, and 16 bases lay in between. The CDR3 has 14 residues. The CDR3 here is CASRESGLNYGYTF. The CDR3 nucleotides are TGTGCCAGTCGGGAAAGCGGGTTAAACTATGGCTACACCTTC.

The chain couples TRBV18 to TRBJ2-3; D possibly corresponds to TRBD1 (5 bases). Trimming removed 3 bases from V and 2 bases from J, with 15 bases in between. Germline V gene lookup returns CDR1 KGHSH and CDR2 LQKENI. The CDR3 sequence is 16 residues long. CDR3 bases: TGTGCCAGCTCACCGCAGGGTACCGGAAACACAGATACGCAGTATTTT. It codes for CASSPQGTGNTDTQYF.

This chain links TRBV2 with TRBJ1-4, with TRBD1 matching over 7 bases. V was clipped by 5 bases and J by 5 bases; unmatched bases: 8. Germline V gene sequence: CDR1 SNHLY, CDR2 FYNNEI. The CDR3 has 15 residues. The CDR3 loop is CASSLTGVLNEKLFF. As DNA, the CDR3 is TGTGCCAGCAGTCTTACAGGGGTCTTGAATGAAAAACTGTTTTTT.